This T cell receptor beta chain originates from a study of early T cells in non-severe SARS-CoV-2 infection. Whole-study context: It was bulk RNA from unsorted whole blood that was sequenced, and the chains were unpaired.

This CDR3 has 11 residues. Germline V CDR1 and CDR2: DFQATT, SNEGSKA (reference sequence). Trimming cost V 6 bases and J 3 bases, with 6 bases left between them. TCRdb redid the calling of the 5' RACE reads with MiXCR, one entry per CDR3 protein. The sample yields about 56,000 distinct CDR3 sequences, about 16% seen once. The sample was whole blood, taken at baseline. The receptor was isolated from an adult who was a healthcare worker with PCR-confirmed SARS-CoV-2 infection or an uninfected control (not recorded which). The chain links TRBV20-1 to TRBJ2-1, with no clear D. The CDR3, as DNA: TGCAGTGCCTCGGACTACAATGAGCAGTTCTTC. The encoded protein is CSASDYNEQFF.